This entry describes one TCR beta chain. The data belong to a study of blood T cell repertoires in COVID-19. Study background: Both acute and convalescent COVID-19 samples were obtained from the United States, Italy and Spain. PBMCs, B-cell-depleted T cells, or T cells were the source of the cDNA or gDNA that made up the material.

How the authors handled the data: Counts of nucleated cells, estimated from reference gene primer amplification, were obtained. Produced via immunoSEQ multiplex PCR; TCRdb's table is partial and in-frame only. That table is the source of V, J and clone size, and D and trimming were worked out from the DNA. The data show some 240,000 clones, around 90% seen once. Specimen: peripheral blood. This clonotype was sampled from a man in his sixties who had recovered from COVID-19.

The CDR3 loop reads CASSYVRGHPYEQYF. CDR3 bases: TGTGCCAGCAGTTACGTTAGGGGGCACCCCTACGAGCAGTACTTC. The V gene is TRBV6-5, the J gene TRBJ2-7; 7 nucleotides line up with TRBD1. V was pared by 2 bases and J by 2 bases, with 6 bases of the junction left unmatched. Germline lookup yields CDR1 MNHEY and CDR2 SVGAGI. The CDR3 loop spans 15 amino acids.